Listed below are T cell receptor beta chains from one sample, sequenced in a study of siplizumab effects on memory and regulatory T cells. TCRdb's table, derived via immunoSEQ multiplex PCR, lists solely in-frame clones and lacks some. The repertoire holds approximately 97,000 clones, with around 90% as singletons. Sequencing was done on a sample of CD4+ T cells sorted from blood. The receptors derive from a human donor in good health. Both conserved end residues are trimmed from each CDR3. Fields, in order: CDR3 protein, J gene, V gene.

CDR3aa: ASSLSGPGELF; j_gene: TRBJ2-2; v_gene: TRBV7-7
CDR3aa: ASSIPTGGDEQY; j_gene: TRBJ2-7; v_gene: TRBV5-1
CDR3aa: ASRPPSGSGGTGELF; j_gene: TRBJ2-2; v_gene: TRBV4-1
CDR3aa: ASSQTRSYNEQF; j_gene: TRBJ2-1; v_gene: TRBV5-1
CDR3aa: ASSQDLPSEQF; j_gene: TRBJ2-1; v_gene: TRBV4-1
CDR3aa: ASSQEQTRYYLPPKNIQY; j_gene: TRBJ2-4; v_gene: TRBV14
CDR3aa: AGSTSANYGYT; j_gene: TRBJ1-2; v_gene: TRBV18
CDR3aa: ASSLDRISYEQY; j_gene: TRBJ2-7; v_gene: TRBV7-8
CDR3aa: AWSPGVGDMI; j_gene: TRBJ2-1; v_gene: TRBV30
CDR3aa: ASSYGTGNQPQH; j_gene: TRBJ1-5; v_gene: TRBV27
CDR3aa: ASSQDHRGIGETQY; j_gene: TRBJ2-5; v_gene: TRBV4-2
CDR3aa: ASSVQANTEAF; j_gene: TRBJ1-1; v_gene: TRBV7-3
CDR3aa: ASSPRFGRGASYNEQF; j_gene: TRBJ2-1; v_gene: TRBV28
CDR3aa: ASSFNIRDEKLF; j_gene: TRBJ1-4; v_gene: TRBV11-2
CDR3aa: ASRGGPYEQY; j_gene: TRBJ2-7; v_gene: TRBV6-5
CDR3aa: ASRRLAGVPAEQF; j_gene: TRBJ2-1; v_gene: TRBV28
CDR3aa: ASSPVGQSNEKLF; j_gene: TRBJ1-4; v_gene: TRBV11-2
CDR3aa: ASSPPGGQPQH; j_gene: TRBJ1-5; v_gene: TRBV18
CDR3aa: ASSSLAGVNIQY; j_gene: TRBJ2-4; v_gene: TRBV5-6
CDR3aa: ASSSPGTVNEQF; j_gene: TRBJ2-1; v_gene: TRBV11-2
CDR3aa: ASSWGRGEKLF; j_gene: TRBJ1-4; v_gene: TRBV6-5
CDR3aa: ASSLDRGGYT; j_gene: TRBJ1-2; v_gene: TRBV6-5
CDR3aa: ASSIKEARGRHEQY; j_gene: TRBJ2-7; v_gene: TRBV19
CDR3aa: ASSLNRNTDTQY; j_gene: TRBJ2-3; v_gene: TRBV27
CDR3aa: ASSYSRRGSGNTIY; j_gene: TRBJ1-3; v_gene: TRBV6-5